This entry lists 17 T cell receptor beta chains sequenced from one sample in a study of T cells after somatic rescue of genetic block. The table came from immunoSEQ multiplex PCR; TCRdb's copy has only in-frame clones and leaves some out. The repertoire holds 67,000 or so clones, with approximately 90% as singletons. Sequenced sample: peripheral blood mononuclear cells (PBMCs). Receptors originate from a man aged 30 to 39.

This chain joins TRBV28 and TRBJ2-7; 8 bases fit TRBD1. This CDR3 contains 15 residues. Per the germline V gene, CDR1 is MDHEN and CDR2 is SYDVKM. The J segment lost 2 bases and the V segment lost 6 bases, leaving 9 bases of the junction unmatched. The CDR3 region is CASRGGGTGPYEQYF. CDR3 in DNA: TGTGCCAGCAGGGGGGGTGGGACAGGACCCTACGAGCAGTACTTC.

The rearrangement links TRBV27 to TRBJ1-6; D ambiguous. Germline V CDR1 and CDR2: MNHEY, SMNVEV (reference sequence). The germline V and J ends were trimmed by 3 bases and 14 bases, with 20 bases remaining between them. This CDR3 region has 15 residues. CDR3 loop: CASSFSVRTILSLHF. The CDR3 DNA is TGTGCCAGCAGTTTCAGCGTACGGACGATTTTATCCCTCCACTTT.

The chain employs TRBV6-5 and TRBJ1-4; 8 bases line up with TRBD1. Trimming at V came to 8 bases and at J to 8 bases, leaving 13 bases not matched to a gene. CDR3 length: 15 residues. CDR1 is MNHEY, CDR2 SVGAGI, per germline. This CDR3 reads CASGTQGGLREKLFF. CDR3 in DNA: TGTGCCAGCGGTACACAGGGGGGCCTTCGAGAAAAACTGTTTTTT.

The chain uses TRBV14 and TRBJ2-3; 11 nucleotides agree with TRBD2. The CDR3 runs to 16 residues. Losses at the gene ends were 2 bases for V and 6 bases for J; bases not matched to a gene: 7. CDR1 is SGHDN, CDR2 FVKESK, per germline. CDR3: CASSQFMTSGMDTQYF. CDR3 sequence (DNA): TGTGCCAGCAGCCAATTTATGACTAGCGGGATGGATACGCAGTATTTT.

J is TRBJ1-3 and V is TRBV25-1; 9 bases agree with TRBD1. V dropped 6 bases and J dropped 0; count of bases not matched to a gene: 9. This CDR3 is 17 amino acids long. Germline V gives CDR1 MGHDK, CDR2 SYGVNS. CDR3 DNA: TGTGCCAGCAGGCGGCTGGGACAGGGAAGCTCTGGAAACACCATATATTTT. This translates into CASRRLGQGSSGNTIYF.

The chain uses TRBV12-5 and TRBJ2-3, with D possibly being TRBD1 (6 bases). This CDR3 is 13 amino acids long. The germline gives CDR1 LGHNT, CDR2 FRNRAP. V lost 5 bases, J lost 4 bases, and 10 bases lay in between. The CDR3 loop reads CASGRGIADTQYF. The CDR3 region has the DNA TGTGCTAGTGGTAGGGGGATCGCAGATACGCAGTATTTT. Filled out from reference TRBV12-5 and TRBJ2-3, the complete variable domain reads DARVTQTPRHKVTEMGQEVTMRCQPILGHNTVFWYRQTMMQGLELLAYFRNRAPLDDSGMPKDRFSAEMPDATLATLKIQPSEPRDSAVYFCASGRGIADTQYFGPGTRLTVL.

The chain's CDR3 is CASSWTGGGTGELFF. CDR3 in DNA: TGTGCCAGCAGCTGGACAGGGGGCGGCACCGGGGAGCTGTTTTTT. V and J are TRBV5-6 and TRBJ2-2; TRBD1 agrees at 11 bases. CDR1 SGHDT and CDR2 YYEEEE come from the germline V gene. The CDR3 contains 15 residues. V lost 3 bases and J lost 4; bases outside the gene matches: 2.

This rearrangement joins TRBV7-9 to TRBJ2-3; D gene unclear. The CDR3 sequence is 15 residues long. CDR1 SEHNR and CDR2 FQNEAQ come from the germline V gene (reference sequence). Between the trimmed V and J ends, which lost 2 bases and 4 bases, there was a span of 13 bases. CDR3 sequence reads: CASSLSEGWADTQYF. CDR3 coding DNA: TGTGCCAGCAGCTTAAGTGAAGGGTGGGCAGATACGCAGTATTTT.

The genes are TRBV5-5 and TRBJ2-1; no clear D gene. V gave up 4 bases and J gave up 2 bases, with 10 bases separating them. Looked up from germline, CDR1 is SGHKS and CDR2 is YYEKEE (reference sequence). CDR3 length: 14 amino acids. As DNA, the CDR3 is TGTGCCAGCAGCCCCGATAGGGCCTACAATGAGCAGTTCTTC. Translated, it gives CASSPDRAYNEQFF. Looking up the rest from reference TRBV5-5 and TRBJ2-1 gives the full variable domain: DAGVTQSPTHLIKTRGQQVTLRCSPISGHKSVSWYQQVLGQGPQFIFQYYEKEERGRGNFPDRFSARQFPNYSSELNVNALLLGDSALYLCASSPDRAYNEQFFGPGTRLTVL.

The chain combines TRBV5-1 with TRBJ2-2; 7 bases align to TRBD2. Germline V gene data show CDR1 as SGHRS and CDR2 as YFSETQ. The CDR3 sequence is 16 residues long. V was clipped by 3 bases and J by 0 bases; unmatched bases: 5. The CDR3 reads CASSSPGGTNTGELFF. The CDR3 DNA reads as TGCGCCAGCAGCTCGCCCGGGGGGACGAACACCGGGGAGCTGTTTTTT. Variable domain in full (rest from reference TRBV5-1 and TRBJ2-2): KAGVTQTPRYLIKTRGQQVTLSCSPISGHRSVSWYQQTPGQGLQFLFEYFSETQRNKGNFPGRFSGRQFSNSRSEMNVSTLELGDSALYLCASSSPGGTNTGELFFGEGSRLTVL.

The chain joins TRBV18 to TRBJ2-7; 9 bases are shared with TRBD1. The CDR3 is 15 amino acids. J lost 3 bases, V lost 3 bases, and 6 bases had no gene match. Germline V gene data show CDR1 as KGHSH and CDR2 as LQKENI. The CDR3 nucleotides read TGTGCCAGCTCACCGCCGGGACAGGGCATCTACGAGCAGTACTTC. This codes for CASSPPGQGIYEQYF.

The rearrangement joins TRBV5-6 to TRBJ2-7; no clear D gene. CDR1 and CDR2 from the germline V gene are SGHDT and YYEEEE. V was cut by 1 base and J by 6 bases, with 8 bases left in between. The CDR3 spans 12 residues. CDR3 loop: CASSLFSVEQYF. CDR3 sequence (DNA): TGTGCCAGCAGCTTGTTTTCAGTCGAGCAGTACTTC.

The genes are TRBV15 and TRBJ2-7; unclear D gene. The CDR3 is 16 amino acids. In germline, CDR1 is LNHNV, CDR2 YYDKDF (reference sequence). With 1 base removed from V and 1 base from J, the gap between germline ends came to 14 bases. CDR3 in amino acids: CATSRVRGRLSYEQYF. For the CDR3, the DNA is TGTGCCACCAGCAGAGTACGCGGCAGACTGTCCTACGAGCAGTACTTC.

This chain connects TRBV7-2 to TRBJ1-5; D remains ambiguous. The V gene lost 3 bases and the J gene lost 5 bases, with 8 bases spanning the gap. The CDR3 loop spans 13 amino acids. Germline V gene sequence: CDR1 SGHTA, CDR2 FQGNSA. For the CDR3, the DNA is TGTGCCAGCAGCTTTTCCCGGGATCAGCCCCAGCATTTT. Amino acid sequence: CASSFSRDQPQHF.

The CDR3 sequence is CATSREVNTEAFF. The CDR3 coding sequence is TGTGCCACCAGCAGAGAAGTGAACACTGAAGCTTTCTTT. The V gene is TRBV15, the J gene TRBJ1-1; D call uncertain. The CDR3 loop spans 13 amino acids. The V end lost 0 bases, the J end lost 0 bases, and 2 bases lay between the germline ends. Germline lookup yields CDR1 LNHNV and CDR2 YYDKDF (reference sequence).

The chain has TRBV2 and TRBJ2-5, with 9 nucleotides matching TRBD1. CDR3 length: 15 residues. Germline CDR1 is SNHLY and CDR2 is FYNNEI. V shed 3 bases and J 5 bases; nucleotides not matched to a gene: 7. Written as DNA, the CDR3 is TGTGCCAGCAGTGAGGACAGGGGCCCGGAGGAGACCCAGTACTTC. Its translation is CASSEDRGPEETQYF. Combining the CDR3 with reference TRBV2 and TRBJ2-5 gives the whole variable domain EPEVTQTPSHQVTQMGQEVILRCVPISNHLYFYWYRQILGQKVEFLVSFYNNEISEKSEIFDDQFSVERPDGSNFTLKIRSTKLEDSAMYFCASSEDRGPEETQYFGPGTRLLVL.

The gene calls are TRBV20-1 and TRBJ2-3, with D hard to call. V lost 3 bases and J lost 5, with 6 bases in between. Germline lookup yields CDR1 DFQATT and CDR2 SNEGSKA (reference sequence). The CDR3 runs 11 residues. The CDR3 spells CSASPRDTQYF. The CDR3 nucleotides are TGCAGTGCTAGCCCCCGAGATACGCAGTATTTT.